This TCR beta chain appears in the sequencing data of a study of blood T cell repertoires in COVID-19 (TCRdb year 2020). A note on the overall study: Samples from collaborators originated in the United States, Italy and Spain and spanned both the acute and convalescent phases of COVID-19. The material from the prospective study consisted of cDNA or gDNA derived from T cells, B-cell-depleted T cells, or PBMCs. Deeply sampled blood TCRbeta repertoires from subjects exposed to, actively infected with, or recovered from COVID-19 were included in the dataset. The repertoires were released in a freely available public database meant as a resource for research on the immune response to SARS-CoV-2. Samples came from the ongoing ImmuneRACE study (first 160 participants) plus 1,254 subjects from 6 global collaborators. Sample metadata almost always included a de-identified subject ID, COVID-19 status, age in years and sex. Where available, HLA class I and class II types were obtained from metadata supplied by the sample provider rather than from assay-based typing.

What the research found in general, with its limitations: The amount of clinical and demographic metadata varied by source and participant and was provided uncurated.

As for this clone: Its antigen has not been determined. Base qualities were left out, and no much larger clone turns up one base away.

TCRbeta CDR3 regions were amplified from genomic DNA using the immunoSEQ Assay, a bias-controlled multiplex PCR. In the source study's methods: The number of nucleated cells in each sample was estimated by amplification of reference gene primers within the assay. Sequence reads were collapsed and filtered to measure the absolute abundance of every unique TCRbeta CDR3 rearrangement. For each sample, productive Simpson clonality was calculated as the square root of Simpson's diversity index over productive rearrangements. The table comes from immuneACCESS by way of TCRdb, which keeps in-frame sequences with V and J called. Part of the clones is missing from these tables; in studies checked, under half for an unresolved V gene and the rest for unknown reasons. Clonal size and the V and J genes are those of that table, whereas D and trimming came from the DNA. The sample data list around 39,000 clones, and 85% to 90% of these were observed just once. The ten largest clones add up to 12% of the sample.

There are 12 amino acids in the CDR3, from cysteine to phenylalanine inclusive. Only the CDR3 DNA is retained, 36 bases long and in frame from the first base. Trimming costs V 5 bases and J 4 bases, and their ends lie 8 bases apart. Sequences MDHEN (CDR1) and SYDVKM (CDR2) are obtained from the germline V gene. The collaborating institutions used their own protocols to collect whole blood in K2EDTA tubes. Collaborator samples were shipped for TCRbeta analysis as frozen whole blood, isolated PBMCs, or DNA extracted from either sample type. The source material was peripheral blood. The clonotype was recovered from a man between 65 and 80 years old with acute or convalescent COVID-19. The chain was built from TRBV28 and TRBJ1-2, with the D segment identity uncertain. The CDR3 amino acid sequence is: CASSLRGYGYTF. Read as DNA, the sequence is TGTGCCAGCAGTCTGAGAGGCTATGGCTACACCTTC.